The rows below give T cell receptor beta chains drawn from one sample of a study of cytomegalovirus exposure and HLA in healthy donors. The protocol was immunoSEQ multiplex PCR, while the TCRdb copy is restricted to in-frame clones and leaves out a portion. The sample holds about 160,000 clones, about 75% seen once. Specimen: PBMCs. All receptors come from a woman in her forties or fifties in good health and CMV-seropositive. Both conserved end residues are part of each CDR3. D genes are given only for firm matches. Clone size is shown for a subset of rows, as once, few, many or a class of expanded clone.

TRBV2	TRBJ1-1	many	.	CASSAGPGTEAFF	TGTGCCAGCAGTGCAGGGCCGGGCACTGAAGCTTTCTTT
TRBV19	TRBJ1-1	.	.	CASSPEGVTYRLAFF	TGTGCCAGTAGTCCCGAGGGAGTCACCTATAGATTGGCTTTCTTT
TRBV4-2	TRBJ2-7	.	TRBD2	CASSHGLVSYEQYF	TGTGCCAGCAGCCACGGACTAGTGTCCTACGAGCAGTACTTC
TRBV5-6	TRBJ2-3	.	TRBD2	CASSYGGGPDTQYF	TGTGCCAGCAGCTACGGGGGGGGGCCAGATACGCAGTATTTT
TRBV2	TRBJ2-3	.	TRBD2	CASTGLAGGADTQYF	TGTGCCAGCACCGGACTAGCGGGGGGGGCAGATACGCAGTATTTT
TRBV6-5	TRBJ2-7	few	TRBD2	CASRRELQSYEQYF	TGTGCCAGCAGGCGGGAGCTCCAATCCTACGAGCAGTACTTC
TRBV5-5	TRBJ1-2	.	.	CASSLERGGGYTF	TGTGCCAGCAGCTTGGAAAGGGGCGGAGGCTACACCTTC
TRBV5-1	TRBJ1-2	.	.	CASSLVTGPYGYTF	TGCGCCAGCAGCTTGGTTACAGGGCCATATGGCTACACCTTC
TRBV11-3	TRBJ2-1	.	TRBD2	CASSSGTSGGAGNEQFF	TGTGCCAGCAGCTCGGGGACTAGCGGGGGGGCAGGCAATGAGCAGTTCTTC
TRBV9	TRBJ1-2	.	.	CASTRIPLFDGYPF	TGTGCCAGCACGCGGATTCCCCTATTTGATGGCTACCCCTTC
TRBV5-1	TRBJ2-3	.	TRBD2	CASSLVAGEADTQYF	TGCGCCAGCAGCTTGGTAGCGGGGGAGGCAGATACGCAGTATTTT
TRBV5-1	TRBJ2-5	.	TRBD1	CASSPVGTGGEQYF	TGCGCCAGCAGCCCCGTCGGCACAGGGGGTGAGCAGTACTTC
TRBV5-1	TRBJ1-1	once	.	CASSLETANTEAFF	TGCGCCAGCAGCTTGGAGACAGCGAACACTGAAGCTTTCTTT
TRBV5-1	TRBJ2-7	.	.	CASSPPYRPYEQYF	TGCGCCAGCAGCCCCCCCTACAGACCCTACGAGCAGTACTTC
TRBV6-1	TRBJ1-3	.	.	CASSRQGNTIYF	TGTGCCAGCAGCCGACAGGGAAACACCATATATTTT
TRBV7-2	TRBJ2-3	.	.	CASSLALEYYGDTQYF	TGTGCCAGCAGCTTAGCTTTGGAATACTACGGAGATACGCAGTATTTT
TRBV11-3	TRBJ2-1	.	TRBD1	CASSSYVGQDRGNNEQFF	TGTGCCAGCAGCTCATACGTAGGCCAGGACAGGGGGAACAATGAGCAGTTCTTC
TRBV10-3	TRBJ1-3	.	TRBD1	CAISESQGQGNTIYF	TGTGCCATCAGTGAGTCGCAGGGACAGGGAAACACCATATATTTT
TRBV15	TRBJ1-3	.	.	CATLGAASGNTIYF	TGTGCCACCCTGGGAGCAGCCTCTGGAAACACCATATATTTT
TRBV5-1	TRBJ2-2	.	.	CASSLEAHTGELFF	TGCGCCAGCAGCTTAGAAGCACACACCGGGGAGCTGTTTTTT
TRBV11-1	TRBJ1-6	once	.	CASSVTEDNSPLHF	TGTGCCAGCAGCGTAACGGAGGATAATTCACCCCTCCACTTT
TRBV9	TRBJ2-3	.	TRBD2	CASSVGPQSGGLTDTQYF	TGTGCCAGCAGCGTGGGCCCCCAGAGCGGGGGGCTCACAGATACGCAGTATTTT
TRBV4-1	TRBJ1-1	few	TRBD1	CASSQDRMNTEAFF	TGCGCCAGCAGCCAGGACAGGATGAACACTGAAGCTTTCTTT
TRBV6-5	TRBJ1-5	few	TRBD1	CASSYSPGQNQPQHF	TGTGCCAGCAGTTACTCTCCGGGACAGAATCAGCCCCAGCATTTT
TRBV18	TRBJ2-7	.	TRBD1	CASSQSPDRGYEQYF	TGTGCCAGCTCCCAATCCCCGGACAGGGGCTACGAGCAGTACTTC
TRBV6-1	TRBJ1-5	.	TRBD1	CATTSSGQGLQPQHF	TGTGCCACCACCTCTTCAGGACAGGGGCTGCAGCCCCAGCATTTT
TRBV19	TRBJ1-2	.	.	CASSIARGGTMSSYTF	TGTGCCAGTAGTATAGCCCGGGGGGGCACTATGTCAAGCTACACCTTC
TRBV5-1	TRBJ2-1	once	.	CASSPGGYNEQFF	TGCGCCAGCAGCCCCGGGGGCTACAATGAGCAGTTCTTC
TRBV30	TRBJ1-1	.	.	CAWRPNSSGPRF	TGTGCCTGGAGACCCAACTCAAGTGGGCCGCGATTT
TRBV19	TRBJ2-7	.	.	CASSISRHSYEQYF	TGTGCCAGTAGTATTAGTCGCCACTCCTACGAGCAGTACTTC
TRBV4-1	TRBJ1-2	.	.	CASSQDVGSGYTF	TGCGCCAGCAGCCAAGATGTAGGGAGCGGCTACACCTTC
TRBV6-5	TRBJ1-4	.	TRBD1	CASSYGTGVSEKLFF	TGTGCCAGCAGTTACGGGACAGGGGTCTCTGAAAAACTGTTTTTT
TRBV7-6	TRBJ2-5	few	TRBD2	CASAPPGGSGTQYF	TGTGCCAGCGCCCCCCCGGGGGGGTCCGGGACCCAGTACTTC
TRBV2	TRBJ2-7	.	TRBD1	CASSGGQGAIYEQYF	TGTGCCAGCAGCGGGGGACAGGGGGCAATCTACGAGCAGTACTTC
TRBV5-6	TRBJ2-5	.	.	CASSTGETQYF	TGTGCCAGCAGCACGGGGGAGACCCAGTACTTC
TRBV11-2	TRBJ1-2	.	.	CASSLGFQYGYTF	TGTGCCAGCAGCTTAGGGTTCCAGTATGGCTACACCTTC
TRBV27	TRBJ1-1	.	.	CASSLWARGGAFVTEAFF	TGTGCCAGCAGTTTATGGGCCCGGGGGGGCGCGTTTGTAACTGAAGCTTTCTTT
TRBV4-1	TRBJ1-4	many	TRBD1	CASSQLGFGTGNEKLFF	TGCGCCAGCAGCCAACTTGGTTTTGGGACAGGGAATGAAAAACTGTTTTTT
TRBV5-1	TRBJ2-5	once	TRBD2	CASSFGGGAGETQYF	TGCGCCAGCAGCTTCGGCGGGGGGGCCGGAGAGACCCAGTACTTC
TRBV28	TRBJ1-2	.	TRBD1	CASSLVTGEYGYTF	TGTGCCAGCAGTTTAGTGACAGGGGAATATGGCTACACCTTC
TRBV19	TRBJ1-1	.	.	CASSISGMNTEAFF	TGTGCCAGTAGTATCAGCGGCATGAACACTGAAGCTTTCTTT
TRBV2	TRBJ1-2	.	TRBD1	CASSHRQDRGPYDYGYTF	TGTGCCAGCAGCCACCGTCAGGACAGGGGGCCCTATGACTATGGCTACACCTTC
TRBV13	TRBJ1-4	.	.	CASSDPKGSDEKLFF	TGTGCCAGCAGCGATCCAAAGGGGTCGGATGAAAAACTGTTTTTT
TRBV15	TRBJ2-4	.	.	CATSAPQGSNIQYF	TGTGCCACCAGCGCCCCCCAGGGGTCGAACATTCAGTACTTC
TRBV29-1	TRBJ2-4	.	.	CSVEVQGPVLKNIQYF	TGCAGCGTTGAAGTACAGGGACCTGTCCTAAAAAACATTCAGTACTTC